A selection of T cell receptor beta chains follows, all from one sample in a study of identical twins. TCRdb ran MiXCR on the 5' RACE reads and lists one entry per CDR3 protein. The table includes 1.5 million to 2 million distinct CDR3 sequences, around a third detected once. Source material: cord blood. The receptors shown here come from a newborn girl in good health. The CDR3 runs from the conserved cysteine through the conserved F or W. The D gene is left open where the match is weak. A row's size may be missing; if present it is once, few, many or a size class.

CASSQALAGGHNEQFF | TGTGCCAGCAGCCAAGCACTAGCGGGGGGGCACAATGAGCAGTTCTTC | TRBV4-2 | few | TRBD2 | TRBJ2-1
CASRRTSVGNEQFF | TGTGCCAGCAGGCGGACTAGCGTGGGAAATGAGCAGTTCTTC | TRBV6-6 | few | TRBD2 | TRBJ2-1
CATSDGHRGVDTQYF | TGTGCCACCAGTGACGGCCACAGGGGAGTAGATACGCAGTATTTT | TRBV24-1 | few | TRBD1 | TRBJ2-3
CASSLESGGWALYEQYF | TGTGCCAGCAGTTTAGAGAGCGGGGGTTGGGCCCTCTACGAGCAGTACTTC | TRBV28 | once | TRBD2 | TRBJ2-7
CASSPTSGVTSPLHF | TGTGCCAGCAGTCCCACTTCAGGCGTTACTTCACCCCTCCACTTT | TRBV27 | once | NA | TRBJ1-6
CASAIRDRGTLYF | TGCGCCAGCGCCATCCGGGACAGGGGGACTTTGTACTTC | TRBV5-1 | few | TRBD1 | TRBJ2-5
CATNMEGHNEQFF | TGTGCCACCAACATGGAGGGCCACAATGAGCAGTTCTTC | TRBV28 | many | NA | TRBJ2-1
CASSAHSRGITNTEAFF | TGTGCCAGCAGTGCCCACTCCAGGGGGATAACGAACACTGAAGCTTTCTTT | TRBV28 | few | TRBD1 | TRBJ1-1
CASSTTVSTDTQYF | TGCGCCAGCAGCACGACGGTTAGCACAGATACGCAGTATTTT | TRBV5-1 | NA | NA | TRBJ2-3
CASSPLPNPGETQYF | TGTGCCAGCTCACCACTTCCCAACCCGGGGGAGACCCAGTACTTC | TRBV18 | NA | NA | TRBJ2-5
CVTSDAYEQYF | TGTGTCACCAGTGATGCCTACGAGCAGTACTTC | TRBV24-1 | NA | NA | TRBJ2-7
CASSLVQGVGKLFF | TGTGCCAGCAGTTTAGTACAGGGTGTAGGAAAACTGTTTTTT | TRBV12-3/TRBV12-4 | few | NA | TRBJ1-4
CASSSVGGSYEQYF | TGTGCCAGCAGTTCGGTAGGGGGTTCATACGAGCAGTACTTC | TRBV6-5 | NA | NA | TRBJ2-7
CASSPHGGARYYGYTF | TGTGCCAGCAGCCCCCATGGGGGGGCACGGTACTATGGCTACACCTTC | TRBV3-1 | few | NA | TRBJ1-2
CASRTSPSNTGELFF | TGTGCCAGCAGAACTAGCCCCTCGAACACCGGGGAGCTGTTTTTT | TRBV2 | NA | NA | TRBJ2-2
CSAQGANEKLFF | TGCAGTGCGCAGGGGGCTAATGAAAAACTGTTTTTT | TRBV20-1 | NA | TRBD1 | TRBJ1-4
CASSLYRREETQYF | TGTGCCAGCAGTTTATATAGGCGGGAAGAGACCCAGTACTTC | TRBV28 | few | NA | TRBJ2-5
CASSRLAETYEQYF | TGCGCCAGCAGTAGGTTGGCGGAGACCTACGAGCAGTACTTC | TRBV5-1 | many | NA | TRBJ2-7
CASCPGLTSNTGELFF | TGTGCCAGCTGCCCAGGACTAACGTCGAACACCGGGGAGCTGTTTTTT | TRBV12-3/TRBV12-4 | NA | NA | TRBJ2-2
CASSPYFTANYGYTF | TGTGCCAGCAGTCCTTATTTCACGGCTAACTATGGCTACACCTTC | TRBV12-3/TRBV12-4 | NA | NA | TRBJ1-2
CASSSPATSGRLQETQYF | TGTGCCAGCAGTTCTCCCGCTACTAGCGGGAGATTGCAAGAGACCCAGTACTTC | TRBV28 | NA | TRBD2 | TRBJ2-5
CASSYEGSRSSPLHF | TGTGCCAGCAGTTATGAAGGAAGTCGAAGTTCACCCCTCCACTTT | TRBV6-2/TRBV6-3 | few | NA | TRBJ1-6
CASTAGTSPWEQYF | TGTGCCAGCACAGCCGGGACATCCCCCTGGGAGCAGTACTTC | TRBV5-5 | NA | NA | TRBJ2-7
CASSFSGNGNQPQHF | TGTGCCAGCAGTTTTTCAGGGAACGGCAATCAGCCCCAGCATTTT | TRBV28 | few | NA | TRBJ1-5
CASSTPGPSTDTQYF | TGTGCCAGCAGCACCCCCGGACCGTCCACAGATACGCAGTATTTT | TRBV13 | many | NA | TRBJ2-3
CSVKDQGGRGWGPSEQFF | TGCAGCGTTAAAGATCAAGGCGGGAGAGGGTGGGGCCCCAGTGAGCAGTTCTTC | TRBV29-1 | NA | TRBD2 | TRBJ2-1
CASSQDATNEKLFF | TGTGCCAGCAGCCAAGATGCAACTAATGAAAAACTGTTTTTT | TRBV4-2 | many | NA | TRBJ1-4
CASKMPTGTIFLQDTQYF | TGTGCCAGCAAAATGCCCACCGGGACAATCTTCTTACAAGATACGCAGTATTTT | TRBV28 | NA | NA | TRBJ2-3
CSATVGGAAYNEQYF | TGCAGTGCTACGGTGGGGGGAGCCGCCTACAATGAGCAGTACTTC | TRBV20-1 | NA | NA | TRBJ2-7
CSARDMAVSTDTQYF | TGCAGTGCTAGAGATATGGCGGTTAGCACAGATACGCAGTATTTT | TRBV20-1 | once | NA | TRBJ2-3
CASSPLRAYGYTF | TGTGCCAGCAGTCCTCTCAGGGCCTATGGCTACACCTTC | TRBV27 | NA | NA | TRBJ1-2
CASEPLTGSNGYTF | TGTGCCAGCGAACCTCTGACAGGGTCTAACGGCTACACCTTC | TRBV6-1 | few | TRBD1 | TRBJ1-2
CASSYSPLGAGVQETQYF | TGTGCCAGCAGTTACTCACCGTTAGGAGCGGGGGTCCAAGAGACCCAGTACTTC | TRBV6-5 | few | TRBD2 | TRBJ2-5
CASSPSSGSNNEQFF | TGTGCCAGCAGTCCGTCTAGCGGTAGTAACAATGAGCAGTTCTTC | TRBV27 | NA | TRBD2 | TRBJ2-1
CASSPGQGIPNEKLFF | TGTGCCAGCAGCCCGGGACAGGGGATCCCTAATGAAAAACTGTTTTTT | TRBV13 | NA | TRBD1 | TRBJ1-4
CSARSIPGTGRGNQPQHF | TGCAGTGCTAGATCAATTCCCGGGACAGGGAGGGGCAATCAGCCCCAGCATTTT | TRBV20-1 | NA | TRBD1 | TRBJ1-5
CASSLAGGDPQPQHF | TGTGCCAGCAGCTTAGCGGGCGGGGACCCGCAGCCCCAGCATTTT | TRBV7-2 | NA | NA | TRBJ1-5
CASSLEGTGFAEAFF | TGTGCCAGCAGCTTAGAAGGGACAGGGTTCGCTGAAGCTTTCTTT | TRBV11-2 | NA | TRBD1 | TRBJ1-1
CATGLAGGVNEQFF | TGTGCCACGGGACTAGCGGGGGGTGTAAATGAGCAGTTCTTC | TRBV10-3 | NA | TRBD2 | TRBJ2-1
CASSLTGGPGDEQFF | TGTGCCAGCAGCTTAACGGGAGGTCCTGGGGATGAGCAGTTCTTC | TRBV7-2 | NA | TRBD2 | TRBJ2-1
CSARDPPSPTDTQYF | TGCAGTGCTAGAGATCCCCCTAGCCCCACAGATACGCAGTATTTT | TRBV20-1 | NA | NA | TRBJ2-3
CASSSGTGRYSYNEQFF | TGTGCCAGCAGCTCGGGGACAGGACGTTACTCCTACAATGAGCAGTTCTTC | TRBV9 | few | TRBD1 | TRBJ2-1
CSARRTGGEVGKLFF | TGCAGTGCTAGGAGGACAGGGGGCGAGGTGGGAAAACTGTTTTTT | TRBV20-1 | few | TRBD1 | TRBJ1-4
CSVLLYTGGVAFF | TGCAGCGTCCTGCTATATACCGGAGGTGTCGCTTTCTTT | TRBV29-1 | NA | NA | TRBJ1-1
CASSWGTSGRGNEQFF | TGTGCCAGCAGTTGGGGGACTAGCGGGAGGGGCAATGAGCAGTTCTTC | TRBV6-1 | few | TRBD2 | TRBJ2-1
CSARDGWRSGDEQFF | TGCAGTGCTAGAGATGGTTGGCGTAGCGGGGATGAGCAGTTCTTC | TRBV20-1 | NA | TRBD2 | TRBJ2-1
CASSFLGLAGVPLETQYF | TGTGCCAGCAGTTTCCTCGGACTAGCGGGAGTTCCCCTAGAGACCCAGTACTTC | TRBV6-5 | NA | TRBD2 | TRBJ2-5
CASSLGIAGAGDTQYF | TGTGCCAGCAGCTTGGGGATAGCGGGAGCGGGAGATACGCAGTATTTT | TRBV5-1 | NA | TRBD2 | TRBJ2-3
CSVASSGQDNGYTF | TGCAGCGTTGCAAGTTCCGGGCAGGACAATGGCTACACCTTC | TRBV29-1 | few | NA | TRBJ1-2
CSAGRGSRMNEQFF | TGCAGTGCTGGACGTGGGTCCCGTATGAATGAGCAGTTCTTC | TRBV20-1 | many | NA | TRBJ2-1
CASSSDRGKGQPQHF | TGTGCCAGTAGTTCGGACAGGGGAAAAGGTCAGCCCCAGCATTTT | TRBV19 | NA | TRBD1 | TRBJ1-5